These 32 T cell receptor beta chains were sequenced from one sample in a study of T cell responses to AZD1222 COVID-19 vaccine. The protocol was immunoSEQ multiplex PCR, while the TCRdb copy is restricted to in-frame clones and leaves out a portion. Among approximately 300,000 clones listed, around 92% were seen once. Material: peripheral blood, obtained 28 days after the second AZD1222 dose. Receptor source: an adult who received the AZD1222 COVID-19 vaccine.

This rearrangement joins TRBV5-1 to TRBJ1-5; D is undetermined. V lost 4 bases to trimming and J lost 3 bases, with 11 bases between them. The CDR3 runs 14 residues. CDR1 is SGHRS and CDR2 is YFSETQ in the germline V gene. CDR3 region: CASSVDGANQPQHF. CDR3 coding DNA: TGCGCCAGCAGCGTGGACGGTGCCAATCAGCCCCAGCATTTT.

This clone was observed a handful of times. V gene TRBV28 combines with J gene TRBJ2-5, with unresolved D. This CDR3 region has 15 residues. The germline V and J ends were trimmed by 3 bases and 0 bases, with 11 bases remaining between them. The V gene's germline CDR1 is MDHEN and CDR2 SYDVKM. The CDR3 region is CASSLSKPYQETQYF. Here the CDR3 DNA reads TGTGCCAGCAGTTTGTCCAAGCCCTACCAAGAGACCCAGTACTTC.

CDR3 DNA sequence: TGTGCCAGCACCCAGGGGGGGTCGTTACTTGAAGCTTTCTTT. It is translated as CASTQGGSLLEAFF. The chain employs TRBV11-2 and TRBJ1-1; the match to TRBD1 covers 7 bases. The CDR3 length is 14 residues. Germline V gives CDR1 SGHAT, CDR2 FQNNGV. Germline trimming cut 7 bases from V and 7 bases from J; bases unmatched to any gene: 12.

This chain joins TRBV6-5 and TRBJ1-5; possible D gene TRBD1, 6 bases. This CDR3 comprises 15 residues. CDR1 is MNHEY and CDR2 is SVGAGI in the germline V gene. The V end lost 6 bases, the J end lost 9 bases, and 21 bases lay between the germline ends. This CDR3 reads CASRTTTGVLGPQHF. In DNA form, the CDR3 reads TGTGCCAGCAGGACCACGACAGGCGTGCTGGGGCCCCAGCATTTT.

The CDR3 is CASSQARLTVNYGYTF. The CDR3 DNA reads as TGTGCCAGCAGCCAAGCTCGCTTGACAGTGAACTATGGCTACACCTTC. The chain is built from TRBV3-1 (or the pseudogene TRBV3-2) and TRBJ1-2; possible D gene TRBD1, 5 bases. Germline V lookup: CDR1 LGHDT, CDR2 YNNKEL (reference sequence). The CDR3 is 16 amino acids. Trimming left V 1 base short and J 2 bases short, with 14 bases between.

This chain uses TRBV7-2 with TRBJ1-1; no firm D call. Germline V gene data show CDR1 as SGHTA and CDR2 as FQGNSA. This CDR3 contains 12 residues. V was shortened by 7 bases and J by 4 bases, with 10 bases between the two germline ends. The CDR3 DNA follows: TGTGCCAGCACGGACTCGCGCACTGAAGCTTTCTTT. Its translation: CASTDSRTEAFF.

The chain has TRBV3-1 (or the pseudogene TRBV3-2) and TRBJ2-7; D is ambiguous. The CDR3 sequence is 13 residues long. Between the trimmed V and J ends, which lost 0 bases and 5 bases, there was a span of 8 bases. CDR1 and CDR2 (germline): LGHDT, YNNKEL (reference sequence). CDR3 region: CASSQEQRDEQYF. Written as DNA, the CDR3 is TGTGCCAGCAGCCAAGAACAGCGCGACGAGCAGTACTTC.

This chain links TRBV24-1 with TRBJ1-5; D uncertain. The V end lost 4 bases, the J end lost 3 bases, and 9 bases lay between the germline ends. Germline V lookup: CDR1 KGHDR, CDR2 SFDVKD. The CDR3 contains 14 residues. CDR3 nucleotide sequence: TGTGCCACCAGTGACGGACGGAACAATCAGCCCCAGCATTTT. Translating gives CATSDGRNNQPQHF.

The chain combines TRBV21-1 with TRBJ2-1; TRBD2 is the table's D call, not checked against the DNA. TRBV21-1 is assigned pseudogene status. This CDR3 contains 22 residues. The CDR3: CASSNNPTSGSSGTSSYNEQFF. The CDR3 nucleotides are TGTGCCAGCAGCAATAATCCTACCAGCGGGTCTAGCGGGACGTCCTCCTACAATGAGCAGTTCTTC.

The chain employs TRBV5-6 and TRBJ1-5; D is possibly TRBD1 (5 bases). V lost 4 bases, J lost 4 bases, and 12 bases lay in between. Germline-derived CDR1 and CDR2 are SGHDT and YYEEEE. The CDR3 contains 14 residues. For the CDR3, the DNA is TGTGCCAGCAGCGATCGACAGAATAATCAGCCCCAGCATTTT. This translates into CASSDRQNNQPQHF.

The CDR3 nucleotides read TGTGCCAGCAGCCCCGTCTCAGTTGGAGCTGAAGCTTTCTTT. Protein sequence: CASSPVSVGAEAFF. V is TRBV9 and J is TRBJ1-1, with no clear D. The V end was cut by 4 bases, the J end by 6 bases, with 16 bases between. CDR3 length: 14 residues. Looked up from germline, CDR1 is SGDLS and CDR2 is YYNGEE.

The V gene is TRBV4-1, the J gene TRBJ2-1, with unresolved D. CDR3 length: 11 residues. In germline, CDR1 is MGHRA, CDR2 YSYEKL. Between the trimmed V and J ends, which lost 3 bases and 10 bases, there was a span of 7 bases. The CDR3 sequence is CASSQAVEQFF. CDR3 DNA sequence: TGCGCCAGCAGCCAGGCCGTCGAGCAGTTCTTC.

The chain links TRBV13 to TRBJ1-2; 9 bases match TRBD1. Germline V CDR1 and CDR2: PRHDT, FYEKMQ (reference sequence). The CDR3 extends over 14 amino acids. V lost 5 bases and J lost 7; bases outside the gene matches: 8. CDR3 DNA sequence: TGTGCCAGCAGCACCACAGGGGGCGTAGGTGGCTACACCTTC. This sequence encodes CASSTTGGVGGYTF.

The chain uses TRBV18 and TRBJ1-2; the D is unclear. Trimming removed 0 bases at V and 0 bases at J, with 5 bases between. This CDR3 region has 14 residues. Germline lookup yields CDR1 KGHSH and CDR2 LQKENI. The CDR3: CASSPPTANYGYTF. The CDR3, as DNA: TGTGCCAGCTCACCACCGACGGCTAACTATGGCTACACCTTC.

Regarding this clone: At one end the junction does not follow the germline gene, possibly because of a read error. J is TRBJ2-7 and V is TRBV7-7, with 8 bases identical to TRBD2. This CDR3 comprises 13 residues. Germline V gene data show CDR1 as SSHAT and CDR2 as FNYEAQ (reference sequence). The CDR3 spells CASSLEGGGPQYF. CDR3 nucleotide sequence: TGTGCTAGCAGCTTAGAGGGCGGGGGGCCTCAGTACTTC.

The rearrangement joins TRBV30 to TRBJ2-2; D not resolved. The germline V gene encodes CDR1 GTSNPN and CDR2 SVGIG (reference sequence). This CDR3 is built from 16 residues. V lost 0 bases, J lost 3 bases, and 14 bases lay in between. The CDR3 reads CAWSVRARTYTGELFF. In DNA, the CDR3 is TGTGCCTGGAGTGTAAGAGCGCGAACGTACACCGGGGAGCTGTTTTTT.

This chain connects TRBV5-5 to TRBJ2-5; TRBD2 matches 11 bases. Germline trimming cut 4 bases from V and 0 bases from J; bases unmatched to any gene: 14. The germline gives CDR1 SGHKS, CDR2 YYEKEE (reference sequence). This CDR3 has 19 amino acids. CDR3 loop: CASSPRWGLADRYQETQYF. The CDR3 coding sequence is TGTGCCAGCAGCCCCCGGTGGGGACTAGCGGACAGGTACCAAGAGACCCAGTACTTC.

V gene TRBV6-2 or TRBV6-3 combines with J gene TRBJ2-1; 9 nucleotides agree with TRBD2. The CDR3 is 15 amino acids. The V segment lost 1 base and the J segment 7 bases; nucleotides outside the gene matches: 5. CDR1 and CDR2 from the germline V gene are MNHEY and SVGEGT. The CDR3 spells CASSYFAGGRNEQFF. The DNA for the CDR3 is TGTGCCAGCAGTTACTTTGCGGGGGGGAGAAATGAGCAGTTCTTC.

The chain uses TRBV9 and TRBJ2-3; perhaps TRBD2 as D (6 bases). This CDR3 is 15 amino acids long. Germline CDR1 is SGDLS and CDR2 is YYNGEE. V gave up 1 base and J gave up 0 bases, with 9 bases separating them. CDR3 sequence: CASSVSGTSTDTQYF. Here the CDR3 DNA reads TGTGCCAGCAGCGTATCGGGGACTAGCACAGATACGCAGTATTTT.

The chain recombines TRBV2 with TRBJ1-3, with a weak D call TRBD1 (5 bases). V lost 6 bases, J lost 3 bases, and 15 bases lay in between. The CDR3 length is 15 residues. CDR1 SNHLY and CDR2 FYNNEI come from the germline V gene. The CDR3 coding sequence is TGTGCCAGCAGCCCGGTTGGGGCTCTTGGAAACACCATATATTTT. This codes for CASSPVGALGNTIYF.

This clone was seen only a few times. The CDR3 coding sequence is TGTGCCAGCGGGGGGCAGGGTCTGGCCCAGTACTTC. Translation: CASGGQGLAQYF. The V gene is TRBV2, the J gene TRBJ2-7; perhaps D is TRBD1 or TRBD2 (6 bases each). This CDR3 contains 12 residues. The germline V and J ends were trimmed by 8 bases and 10 bases, with 18 bases remaining between them. The germline V gene has CDR1 SNHLY and CDR2 FYNNEI.

The chain combines TRBV11-2 with TRBJ1-5, with 8 bases lining up with TRBD1. CDR1 and CDR2 (germline): SGHAT, FQNNGV. This CDR3 has 14 residues. The V gene end was trimmed by 5 bases and the J gene end by 7 bases; junction bases not matched to a gene: 7. The CDR3 DNA reads as TGTGCCAGCAGCCAGACAGGGGTCGGGCAGCCCCAGCATTTT. It is translated as CASSQTGVGQPQHF.

This chain joins TRBV5-1 and TRBJ2-7, with 9 bases matching TRBD2. Germline CDR1 is SGHRS and CDR2 is YFSETQ. The CDR3 runs 14 residues. With V trimmed by 3 bases and J by 3 bases, 4 bases remained unmatched. The CDR3 sequence is CASSYSGSSYEQYF. CDR3 bases: TGCGCCAGCAGCTATAGCGGGAGTAGCTACGAGCAGTACTTC.

The chain joins TRBV10-2 to TRBJ2-7; tentatively, D is TRBD1 or TRBD2 (5 bases each). Between the trimmed V and J ends, which lost 7 bases and 2 bases, there was a span of 15 bases. CDR1 and CDR2 (germline): WSHSY, SAAADI. There are 14 residues in the CDR3. CDR3 amino acids: CASNPGTETYEQYF. CDR3 coding DNA: TGCGCCAGCAACCCCGGGACGGAGACCTACGAGCAGTACTTC.

The chain joins TRBV6-5 to TRBJ2-7, with D maybe TRBD2 (5 bases). CDR3 length: 13 amino acids. Germline CDR1 and CDR2: MNHEY and SVGAGI. CDR3 nucleotides: TGTGCTATGAGGGCGGAGAGCTCCTACGAGCAGTACTTC. The encoded protein is CAMRAESSYEQYF.

The chain employs TRBV7-8 and TRBJ2-7; 9 bases line up with TRBD1. V dropped 5 bases and J dropped 6; count of bases not matched to a gene: 8. Germline values: CDR1 SGHVS, CDR2 FQNEAQ. The CDR3 length is 14 residues. CDR3 DNA: TGTGCCAGCAGCCTCCGGGACAGGGCGTCCGAGCAGTACTTC. Protein sequence: CASSLRDRASEQYF.

The chain employs TRBV18 and TRBJ2-5; D is unclear. Trimming shortened V by 1 base and J by 5 bases, and 11 bases separated the two germline ends. The CDR3 spans 14 residues. Germline CDR1 and CDR2: KGHSH and LQKENI. CDR3 loop: CASSPRTHEETQYF. The DNA for the CDR3 is TGTGCCAGCTCACCACGGACCCACGAGGAGACCCAGTACTTC. Variable domain in full (rest from reference TRBV18 and TRBJ2-5): NAGVMQNPRHLVRRRGQEARLRCSPMKGHSHVYWYRQLPEEGLKFMVYLQKENIIDESGMPKERFSAEFPKEGPSILRIQQVVRGDSAAYFCASSPRTHEETQYFGPGTRLLVL.

The gene calls are TRBV4-3 and TRBJ1-2, with TRBD1 as a possible D gene (5 bases). CDR1 is LGHNA and CDR2 is YSLEER in the germline V gene. Trimming removed 1 base from V and 4 bases from J, with 13 bases in between. This CDR3 region has 15 residues. CDR3 coding DNA: TGCGCCAGCAGCCAAGGGGGCAGAACTACCTATGGCTACACCTTC. Its translation is CASSQGGRTTYGYTF.

The CDR3 protein is CASSLEGGRGYEQYF. The CDR3 DNA reads as TGTGCCAGCAGCTTAGAAGGGGGAAGGGGCTACGAGCAGTACTTC. J is TRBJ2-7 and V is TRBV7-6, with a possible D match to TRBD1 (6 bases). Trimming took off 1 base at V and 3 bases at J, with 13 bases between the two ends. This CDR3 spans 15 amino acids. The germline gives CDR1 SGHVS, CDR2 FNYEAQ.

The chain uses TRBV19 and TRBJ1-5, with a weak D call TRBD1 (5 bases). Germline V gene lookup returns CDR1 LNHDA and CDR2 SQIVND (reference sequence). The CDR3 has 16 residues. The germline V and J ends were trimmed by 7 bases and 3 bases, with 19 bases remaining between them. CDR3 in amino acids: CASIDGGGNDNQPQHF. The CDR3 DNA reads as TGTGCCAGTATTGACGGGGGGGGAAATGACAATCAGCCCCAGCATTTT.

The rearrangement links TRBV30 to TRBJ1-1, with no clear D. V was pared by 3 bases and J by 7 bases, with 9 bases between. CDR1 GTSNPN and CDR2 SVGIG come from the germline V gene (reference sequence). The length of the CDR3 is 11 residues. CDR3: CAWRGGNEAFF. CDR3 DNA: TGTGCCTGGAGAGGAGGGAATGAAGCTTTCTTT.

The chain couples TRBV2 to TRBJ2-3; 10 bases map to TRBD2. V dropped 6 bases and J dropped 7; count of bases not matched to a gene: 10. The CDR3 spans 15 residues. Germline CDR1 and CDR2: SNHLY and FYNNEI. The CDR3 reads CASSVLAGVVNTQYF. The CDR3, as DNA: TGTGCCAGCAGCGTCCTAGCGGGAGTAGTGAATACGCAGTATTTT.